This TCR beta chain was captured by sequencing in a study of shared clonotypes between healthy human individuals (TCRdb year 2020). In terms of the full investigation: A few men and two women, aged 18 to 49 years, made up the cohort. Blood TCR repertoires of roughly five healthy adults were deeply sequenced to estimate repertoire size and the extent of clonotype sharing between individuals. Per donor, three plates each were used for CD4 naive and CD4 memory, two for CD8 naive, and one for CD8 memory. Different laboratories and diverse techniques were used to prepare libraries and sequence TCR repertoires, to increase sequencing depth and limit assay-specific biases. Per donor, leukapheresis produced somewhere between about 0.94 and 10 billion PBMCs. Study-level results and caveats: Because the study included only a small number of donors, the genetic and exposure-history diversity represented was limited. About 4.5% of naive CD4, more than 3% of naive CD8, around 2.3% of memory CD4, and around 0.42% of memory CD8 clonotypes were shared across a few donors. Even with the large sequencing depth, rarefaction of the sorted-subset datasets indicated that sequencing was incomplete. Higher generation probabilities were observed for clonotypes shared by all four sorted-subset donors than for non-shared clonotypes. Pairwise subsampling led to the expectation that sequencing depth would affect the degree of clonotype sharing among donors. Sampling was restricted to blood, and TCR repertoires in tissues likely differ from the TCR repertoires found in blood. Estimated clonotype richness was generally larger for naive than for memory subsets.

Donors were healthy HIV-negative adults with no recently reported acute infections or vaccinations. All donors were Caucasian adults living in Nashville, Tennessee, USA. Magnetic negative selection was used to enrich CD4+ T cells, after which naive cells were positively selected on CD45RA and the negative fraction became the memory subset. Blood was obtained by leukapheresis, after which PBMCs were separated by Ficoll-Histopaque density gradient centrifugation and cryopreserved in liquid nitrogen vapor phase. Purity and quantity of every magnetically sorted T cell population were checked by analytical flow cytometry. Genomic DNA was isolated from each sorted fraction and quantified by UV absorbance on a Nanodrop 2000c. Using the deep immunoSEQ assay, multiplex PCR amplified TCR CDR3 regions from genomic DNA. Extracted genomic DNA from each cell subset was spread evenly across all wells of several immunoSEQ 96-well plates, with each plate serving as a replicate. Each replicate PCR for sorted subsets received roughly 200 ng genomic DNA, equal to about 29,000 T cell genomes. The purified libraries were quantified using a Qubit 3.0 fluorometer, sized with a Bioanalyzer 2100, and then quantified again using the KAPA Library Quantification kit. A separate single-read 150-cycle Illumina NextSeq 550 flow cell was used to sequence each immunoSEQ 96-well plate. The published analysis was carried out like this. Because the immunoSEQ output included only junctional sequences and no quality scores, the filtering could not be the same as the filtering used for full-length reads. Sequences were annotated with PyIR, a Python wrapper for IgBLAST v1.9, and V/J genes and CDR3 were assigned using IMGT germline references. Reads were filtered out if the reads had weak V/J assignments (E-value above 1e-6), no CDR3, stop codons, out-of-frame junctions, or ambiguous translated residues. A V3J clonotype was defined by an identical inferred V gene, J gene, and CDR3 amino acid sequence. Percentage overlap between repertoires was computed as shared unique clonotypes divided by the size of the smaller repertoire. RTK rarefaction, the Chao1 estimator, and Recon v2.1 estimates of unobserved clonotypes were used to assess repertoire richness. For all TCRbeta clonotypes obtained by the gDNA method from several donors, generation probabilities were computed with OLGA. TCRdb provides this immuneACCESS table in a form limited to in-frame rearrangements. Some clones are lacking; in checked studies, under half of them reflect an unresolved V gene, and why the rest are absent is not known. V and J calls and clone size come straight from that table; D and trimming were deduced from the DNA. Here the sample has around 2.5 million clones; approximately 93% occur a single time. Of the sample, around 0.4% falls within the top ten clones.

V is shortened by 2 bases, J by 9 bases, and the region joining them spans 17 bases. CDR1 and CDR2 are read off the germline V gene as ENHRY and SYGVKD. The CDR3 contains 15 residues, cysteine and phenylalanine counted. Only the CDR3 DNA stays, 45 bases, in frame from base 1. As to this clone: Its antigen target is currently unknown. No base quality values were provided; no much bigger clone lies one nucleotide off.

This receptor was obtained from a man between 18 and 29 years old in good health. Some clones in this sample may be carry-over from other donors' samples. The chain joins TRBV10-3 to TRBJ1-5, with no confidently assigned D gene. The sequencing sample was made of naive CD4+ T cells from PBMCs. In the paper's terms, the cell subset or site label means: CD45RA+ positively selected. For the CDR3, the sequence is CAISEELAGELPQHF. DNA sequence: TGTGCCATCAGTGAGGAGTTAGCAGGCGAGCTGCCCCAGCATTTT.